Listed below are T cell receptor beta chains from one sample, sequenced in a study of blood T cell repertoires in COVID-19. TCRdb's table, derived via immunoSEQ multiplex PCR, lists solely in-frame clones and lacks some. The repertoire has 40,000 to 50,000 clones, approximately 88% of them found once; the top ten carry 0.3% to 0.5%. Sequencing used peripheral blood. The receptors originated from a human donor in a cohort sampled during active COVID-19. Each CDR3 is given with its conserved first and last residue. The order of the fields is D gene, J gene, clone size, V gene, CDR3 protein, CDR3 DNA. A D gene is named only where the DNA matches it firmly. Only part of the rows carry a size: once, few, many, or a class if the clone is expanded.

>-|TRBJ1-1|-|TRBV4-3
CASSQEVERLTEAFF
TGCGCCAGCAGCCAAGAAGTGGAGAGGCTCACTGAAGCTTTCTTT
>-|TRBJ1-1|-|TRBV4-3
CASSHSSRRNTEAFF
TGCGCCAGCAGCCACTCCTCTCGTCGGAACACTGAAGCTTTCTTT
>TRBD1|TRBJ1-1|-|TRBV29-1
CSVVAYRGLITEAFF
TGCAGCGTTGTAGCCTACAGGGGGCTTATTACTGAAGCTTTCTTT
>TRBD1|TRBJ1-2|-|TRBV2
CASTTGDSGYTF
TGTGCCAGTACCACAGGGGATAGTGGCTACACCTTC
>TRBD1|TRBJ1-2|once|TRBV18
CASSPPGDRGWGYTF
TGTGCCAGCTCACCACCGGGAGACAGGGGTTGGGGCTACACCTTC
>TRBD1|TRBJ2-7|-|TRBV5-1
CASSLDRGACEQYF
TGCGCCAGCAGCTTGGACAGGGGTGCCTGCGAGCAGTACTTC
>TRBD1|TRBJ1-6|-|TRBV11-2
CASSLERWGQGDAPLHF
TGTGCCAGCAGCTTAGAGAGATGGGGACAGGGGGACGCACCCCTCCACTTT
>TRBD2|TRBJ2-7|-|TRBV7-2
CASSLASGDPYEQYF
TGTGCCAGCAGCTTAGCCAGCGGGGACCCCTACGAGCAGTACTTC
>TRBD1|TRBJ1-1|-|TRBV3-1/TRBV3-2
CASRQGRNTEAFF
TGTGCCAGCAGACAGGGGAGGAACACTGAAGCTTTCTTT
>-|TRBJ2-7|-|TRBV15
CATSRPSSYEQYF
TGTGCCACCAGCAGACCCTCTTCCTACGAGCAGTACTTC
>TRBD1|TRBJ2-7|-|TRBV11-2
CASSTRDRGREQYF
TGTGCCAGCAGCACCCGGGACAGGGGACGCGAGCAGTACTTC
>TRBD1|TRBJ1-5|-|TRBV27
CASRGTGGFQPQHF
TGTGCCAGCAGGGGGACAGGGGGCTTTCAGCCCCAGCATTTT
>-|TRBJ1-6|-|TRBV6-1
CASSDGGWEWNSPLHF
TGTGCCAGCAGTGACGGAGGGTGGGAGTGGAATTCACCCCTCCACTTT
>-|TRBJ1-4|-|TRBV6-6
CASSYVGTLGEKLFF
TGTGCCAGCAGTTATGTTGGGACACTCGGAGAAAAACTGTTTTTT
>-|TRBJ1-1|-|TRBV19
CASSIGRGTEAFF
TGTGCCAGTAGTATAGGAAGGGGGACTGAAGCTTTCTTT
>TRBD1|TRBJ1-5|-|TRBV6-6
CASSSQDRERQPQHF
TGTGCCAGCAGTTCCCAAGACAGGGAACGCCAGCCCCAGCATTTT
>TRBD2|TRBJ2-5|-|TRBV10-1
CASSEAGQETQYF
TGCGCCAGCAGTGAAGCGGGGCAAGAGACCCAGTACTTC